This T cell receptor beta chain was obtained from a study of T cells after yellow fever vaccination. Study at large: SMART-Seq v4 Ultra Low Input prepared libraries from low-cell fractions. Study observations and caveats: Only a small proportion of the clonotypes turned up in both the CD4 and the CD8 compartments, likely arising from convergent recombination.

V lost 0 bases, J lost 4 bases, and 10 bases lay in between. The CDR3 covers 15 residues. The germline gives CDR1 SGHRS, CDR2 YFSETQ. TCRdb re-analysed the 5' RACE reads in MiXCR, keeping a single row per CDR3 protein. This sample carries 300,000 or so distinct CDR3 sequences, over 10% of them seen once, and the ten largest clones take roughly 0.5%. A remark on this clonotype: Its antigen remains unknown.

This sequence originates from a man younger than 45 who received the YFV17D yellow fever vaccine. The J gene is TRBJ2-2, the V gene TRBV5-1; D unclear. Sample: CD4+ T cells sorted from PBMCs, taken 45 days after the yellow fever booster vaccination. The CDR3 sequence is CASSLEAVVTGELFF. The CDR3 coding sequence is TGCGCCAGCAGCTTGGAGGCAGTTGTCACCGGGGAGCTGTTTTTT. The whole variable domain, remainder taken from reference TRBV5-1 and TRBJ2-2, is KAGVTQTPRYLIKTRGQQVTLSCSPISGHRSVSWYQQTPGQGLQFLFEYFSETQRNKGNFPGRFSGRQFSNSRSEMNVSTLELGDSALYLCASSLEAVVTGELFFGEGSRLTVL.